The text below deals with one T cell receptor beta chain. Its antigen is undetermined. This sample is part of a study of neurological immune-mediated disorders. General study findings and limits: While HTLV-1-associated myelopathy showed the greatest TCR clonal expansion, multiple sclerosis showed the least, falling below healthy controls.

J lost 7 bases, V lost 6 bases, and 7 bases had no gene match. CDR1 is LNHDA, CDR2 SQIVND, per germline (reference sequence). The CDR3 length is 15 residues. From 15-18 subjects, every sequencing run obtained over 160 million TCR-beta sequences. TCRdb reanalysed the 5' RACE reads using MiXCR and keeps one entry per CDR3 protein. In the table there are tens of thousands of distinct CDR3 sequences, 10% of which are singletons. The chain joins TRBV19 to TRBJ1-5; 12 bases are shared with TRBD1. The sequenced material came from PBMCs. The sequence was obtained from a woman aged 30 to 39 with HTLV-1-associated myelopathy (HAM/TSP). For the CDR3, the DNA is TGTGCCAGTAGGCCCCGGGACAGGGGGCGGCAGCCCCAGCATTTT. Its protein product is CASRPRDRGRQPQHF.